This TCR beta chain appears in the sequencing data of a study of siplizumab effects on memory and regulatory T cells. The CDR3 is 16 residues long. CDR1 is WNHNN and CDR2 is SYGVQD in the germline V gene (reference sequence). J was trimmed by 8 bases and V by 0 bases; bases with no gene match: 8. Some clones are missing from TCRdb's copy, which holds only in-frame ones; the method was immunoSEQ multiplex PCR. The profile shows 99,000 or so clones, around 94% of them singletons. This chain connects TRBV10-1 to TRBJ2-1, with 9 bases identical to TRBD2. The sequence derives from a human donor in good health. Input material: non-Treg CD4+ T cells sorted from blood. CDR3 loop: CASSESRASGKYEQFF. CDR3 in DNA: TGCGCCAGCAGTGAGTCGAGGGCTAGCGGGAAGTATGAGCAGTTCTTC.